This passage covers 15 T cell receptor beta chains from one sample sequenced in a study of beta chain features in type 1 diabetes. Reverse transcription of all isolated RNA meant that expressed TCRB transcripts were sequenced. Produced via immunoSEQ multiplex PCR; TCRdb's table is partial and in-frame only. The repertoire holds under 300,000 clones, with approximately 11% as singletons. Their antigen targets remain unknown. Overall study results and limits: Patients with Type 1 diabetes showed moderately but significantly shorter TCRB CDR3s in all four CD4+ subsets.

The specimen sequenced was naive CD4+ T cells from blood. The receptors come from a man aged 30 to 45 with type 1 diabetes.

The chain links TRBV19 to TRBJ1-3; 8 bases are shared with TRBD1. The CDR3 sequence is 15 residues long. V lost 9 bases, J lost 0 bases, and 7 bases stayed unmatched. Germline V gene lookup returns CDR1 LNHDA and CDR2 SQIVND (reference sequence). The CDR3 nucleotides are TGTGCCAGCACGGACAGGGCTTTCTCTGGAAACACCATATATTTT. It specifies CASTDRAFSGNTIYF.

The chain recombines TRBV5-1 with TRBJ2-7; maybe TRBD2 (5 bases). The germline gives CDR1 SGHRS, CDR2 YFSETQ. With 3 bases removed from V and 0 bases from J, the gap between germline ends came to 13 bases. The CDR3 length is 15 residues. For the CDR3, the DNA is TGCGCCAGCAGCTCCTCGGACTCTCGCTCCTACGAGCAGTACTTC. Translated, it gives CASSSSDSRSYEQYF.

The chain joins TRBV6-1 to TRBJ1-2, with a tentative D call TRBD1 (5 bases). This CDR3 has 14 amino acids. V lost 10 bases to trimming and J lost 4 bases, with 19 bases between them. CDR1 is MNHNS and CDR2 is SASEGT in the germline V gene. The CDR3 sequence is CATASGTAIYGYTF. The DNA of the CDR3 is TGTGCCACGGCCTCAGGGACTGCTATCTATGGCTACACCTTC.

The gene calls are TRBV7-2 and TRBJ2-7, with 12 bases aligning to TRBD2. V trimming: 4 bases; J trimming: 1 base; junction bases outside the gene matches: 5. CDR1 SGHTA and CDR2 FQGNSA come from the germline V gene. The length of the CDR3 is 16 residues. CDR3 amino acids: CASSSQTSGGSYEQYF. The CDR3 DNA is TGTGCCAGCAGCTCCCAGACTAGCGGGGGATCCTACGAGCAGTACTTC.

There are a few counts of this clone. CDR3 nucleotides: TGTGCCAGCAGGGGAGGAGGGGGGGCTGTAGATGAGCAGTTCTTC. Amino acids: CASRGGGGAVDEQFF. This sequence joins TRBV4-2 and TRBJ2-1; perhaps TRBD2 as D (7 bases). The germline V gene encodes CDR1 LGHNA and CDR2 YNFKEQ. The CDR3 length is 15 residues. V lost 6 bases to trimming and J lost 8 bases, with 20 bases between them.

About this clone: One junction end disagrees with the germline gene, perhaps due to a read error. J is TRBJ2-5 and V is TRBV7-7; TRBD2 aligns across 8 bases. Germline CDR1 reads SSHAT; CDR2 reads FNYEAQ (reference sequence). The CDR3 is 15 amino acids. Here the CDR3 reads CASSLSGGHGETQYF. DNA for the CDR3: TGTGCTAGCAGCTTGAGCGGGGGACACGGGGAGACCCAGTACTTC.

The CDR3 bases are TGTGCCAGCGAAGGCACAGGGAGCGGTGGCTACACCTTC. Translation gives CASEGTGSGGYTF. V usage is TRBV7-9 and J usage is TRBJ1-2; possibly TRBD1 for D (6 bases). CDR3 size: 13 residues. The germline V gene encodes CDR1 SEHNR and CDR2 FQNEAQ (reference sequence). The V end was cut by 8 bases, the J end by 7 bases, with 17 bases between. Looking up the rest from reference TRBV7-9 and TRBJ1-2 gives the full variable domain: DTGVSQNPRHKITKRGQNVTFRCDPISEHNRLYWYRQTLGQGPEFLTYFQNEAQLEKSRLLSDRFSAERPKGSFSTLEIQRTEQGDSAMYLCASEGTGSGGYTFGSGTRLTVV.

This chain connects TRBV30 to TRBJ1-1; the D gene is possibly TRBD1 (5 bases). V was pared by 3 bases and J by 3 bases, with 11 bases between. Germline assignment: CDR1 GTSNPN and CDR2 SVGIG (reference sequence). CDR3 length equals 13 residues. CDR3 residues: CAWSADSHTEAFF. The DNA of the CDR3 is TGTGCCTGGAGCGCCGACAGTCACACTGAAGCTTTCTTT.

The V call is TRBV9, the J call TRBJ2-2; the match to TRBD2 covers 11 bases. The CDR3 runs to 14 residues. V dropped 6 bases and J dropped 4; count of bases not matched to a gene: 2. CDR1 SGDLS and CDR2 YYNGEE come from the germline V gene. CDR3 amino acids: CASTSGGRTGELFF. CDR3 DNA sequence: TGTGCCAGCACTAGCGGGGGGCGCACCGGGGAGCTGTTTTTT. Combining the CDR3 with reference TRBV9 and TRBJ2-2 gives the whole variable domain DSGVTQTPKHLITATGQRVTLRCSPRSGDLSVYWYQQSLDQGLQFLIQYYNGEERAKGNILERFSAQQFPDLHSELNLSSLELGDSALYFCASTSGGRTGELFFGEGSRLTVL.

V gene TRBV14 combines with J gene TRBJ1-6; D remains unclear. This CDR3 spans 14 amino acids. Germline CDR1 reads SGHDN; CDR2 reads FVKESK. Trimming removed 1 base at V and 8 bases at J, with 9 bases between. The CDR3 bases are TGTGCCAGCAGCCAAGGGCAGATCTATTCACCCCTCCACTTT. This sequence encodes CASSQGQIYSPLHF.

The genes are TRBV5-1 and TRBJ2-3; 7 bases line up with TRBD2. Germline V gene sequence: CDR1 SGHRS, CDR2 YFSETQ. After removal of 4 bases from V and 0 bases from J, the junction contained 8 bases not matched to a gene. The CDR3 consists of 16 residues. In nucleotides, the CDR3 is TGCGCCAGCAGCGCCTGGAGCGGGACCAGCACAGATACGCAGTATTTT. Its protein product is CASSAWSGTSTDTQYF.

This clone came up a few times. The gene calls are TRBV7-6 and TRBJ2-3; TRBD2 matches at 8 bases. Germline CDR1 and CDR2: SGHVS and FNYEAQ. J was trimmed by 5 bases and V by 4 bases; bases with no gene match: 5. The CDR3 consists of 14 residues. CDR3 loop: CASSSNSGIDTQYF. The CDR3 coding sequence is TGTGCCAGCAGCTCGAATAGCGGGATAGATACGCAGTATTTT.

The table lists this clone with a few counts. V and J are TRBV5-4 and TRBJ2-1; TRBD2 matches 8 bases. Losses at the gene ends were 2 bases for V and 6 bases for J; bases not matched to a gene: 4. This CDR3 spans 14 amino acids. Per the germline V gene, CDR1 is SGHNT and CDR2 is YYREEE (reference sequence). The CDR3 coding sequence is TGTGCCAGCAGCTTTTACGGGGGGGCCAATGAGCAGTTCTTC. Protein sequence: CASSFYGGANEQFF.

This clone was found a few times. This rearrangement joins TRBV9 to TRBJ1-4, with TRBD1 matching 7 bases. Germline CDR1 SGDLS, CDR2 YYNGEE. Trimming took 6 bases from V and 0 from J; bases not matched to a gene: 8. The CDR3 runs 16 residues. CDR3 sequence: CASNSGQTSTNEKLFF. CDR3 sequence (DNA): TGTGCCAGCAACTCGGGACAGACTTCAACTAATGAAAAACTGTTTTTT.

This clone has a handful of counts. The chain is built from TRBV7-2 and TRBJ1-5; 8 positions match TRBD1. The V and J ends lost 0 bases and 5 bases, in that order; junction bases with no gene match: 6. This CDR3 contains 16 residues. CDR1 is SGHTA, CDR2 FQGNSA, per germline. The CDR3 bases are TGTGCCAGCAGCTTAGCCGCAGGGGGCCCAGATCAGCCCCAGCATTTT. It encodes CASSLAAGGPDQPQHF.